This T cell receptor beta chain was recovered during a study of blood T cells in healthy people across ages. Overall study: About one barcoded beta molecule was captured per two T cells (by template switching).

General study points: Estimated diversity across one million T cells was deemed an underestimate. Naive CD4+ cells and diversity were both higher in long-lived donors than in aged donors.

As regards this clonotype: Its antigen is currently unknown.

Russia was home to the donors, healthy Caucasian individuals aged 6 to 90. A J-beta primer mix and a sample-barcoded 5' primer were used in a second PCR of about 7 to 12 cycles. MiXCR, run by TCRdb on the 5' RACE reads, gives a single entry per CDR3 protein. There are hundreds of thousands of distinct CDR3 sequences in the sample; about 50% occur only once, and about 13% lies in the top ten. V dropped 3 bases and J dropped 1; count of bases not matched to a gene: 4. From germline, CDR1 is SGHAT and CDR2 FQNNGV. CDR3 length equals 16 residues. Material for sequencing was blood. This TCR derives from a woman older than 75 in good health. The gene calls are TRBV11-2 and TRBJ2-3; 10 nucleotides agree with TRBD2. CDR3 DNA sequence: TGTGCCAGCAGCTTCACCGGGACTAGCGGCACAGATACGCAGTATTTT. It specifies CASSFTGTSGTDTQYF.